This record covers a single T cell receptor beta chain. Its specificity is unknown. A read error is possible here, since a much larger clone lies one base away. The length of the CDR3 is 14 residues. Germline assignment: CDR1 SGHTA and CDR2 FQGNSA. V gave up 5 bases and J gave up 2 bases, with 13 bases separating them. This sample stems from a study of Graves' ophthalmopathy and Graves' hyperthyroidism. Findings and limits, study-wide: With approximately 88% sensitivity and roughly 80% specificity, a 13-signature model separated ophthalmopathy from stable hyperthyroidism. Most expanded thyroid clonotypes above 0.001 frequency also appeared in blood.

Amplification of the TCR beta CDR3 regions used RNA transcripts (as template). In the first round, RT-PCR was carried out with HTBI primers, and a multiplex PCR formed the second round. TCRdb reprocessed the multiplex PCR reads with MiXCR, giving one entry per CDR3 protein. The sample has hundreds of thousands of distinct CDR3 sequences; 35% to 45% are singletons. Those donors who had ophthalmopathy presented with moderate-to-severe activity, a CAS of ≥3, a NOSPECS of ≥4 and a duration under 3 months. A diagnosis was made from clinical symptoms together with serum thyroxine, TRAb, thyroid ultrasound and orbital computed tomography.

The rearrangement uses TRBV7-2 and TRBJ2-7; D remains ambiguous. The specimen sequenced was peripheral blood. This TCR came from an adult man with Graves' ophthalmopathy. Written as DNA, the CDR3 is TGTGCCAGCAGCACACATGGGTCCCCCTACGAGCAGTACTTC. Translation gives CASSTHGSPYEQYF.